Listed below are T cell receptor beta chains from one sample, sequenced in a study of post-analysis software for immune sequencing data. TCRdb reanalysed the PCR reads using MiXCR and keeps one entry per CDR3 protein. The data contain fewer than 850,000 distinct CDR3 sequences, just under 30% of them singletons. Sequenced: blood. The origin of the receptors is a girl between 10 and 17 years old with multiple sclerosis. Each CDR3 is given with its conserved first and last residue. D genes are given only for firm matches. Size values are once, few and many counts, or a class for expanded clones, and some rows have none.

>TRBJ2-5|NA|TRBV4-1|NA
TGCGCCAGCGGCCAAGTGGAACGTGAAGAGCAGTACTTC
CASGQVEREEQYF
>TRBJ2-5|NA|TRBV5-5|TRBD2
TGTGCCAGCAGCTTGCGAGCGGGGACTCTGGGGACCCAGTACTTC
CASSLRAGTLGTQYF
>TRBJ2-1|few|TRBV6-6|NA
TGTGCCAGCAGGGACGCCCGGAGCAATGAGCAGTTCTTC
CASRDARSNEQFF
>TRBJ2-7|NA|TRBV5-1|TRBD2
TGCGCCAGCAGCTCAGCGGGAGGGGTCTACGAGCAGTACTTC
CASSSAGGVYEQYF
>TRBJ1-2|many|TRBV12-3/TRBV12-4|TRBD1
TGTGCCAGCAGTTCAACGGCGACAGGGAACTATGGCTACACCTTC
CASSSTATGNYGYTF
>TRBJ1-5|NA|TRBV7-2|NA
TGTGCCAGCAGCCCACAAAAGCCGAGGCAGCCCCAGCATTTT
CASSPQKPRQPQHF
>TRBJ2-7|NA|TRBV4-3|TRBD2
TGCGCCAGCAGCCAGGTCAGGACTAGCGGGAGTCCCGAGCAGTACTTC
CASSQVRTSGSPEQYF
>TRBJ2-7|NA|TRBV20-1|TRBD2
TGCAGTGCTAGAGCAGGTAGCGGGAGAGTCGCCGAGCAGTACTTC
CSARAGSGRVAEQYF
>TRBJ1-1|NA|TRBV6-1|NA
TGTGCCAGCAGTGGGCGGTGGGGGGGGAACACTGAAGCTTTCTTT
CASSGRWGGNTEAFF
>TRBJ2-7|NA|TRBV5-1|TRBD1
TGCGCCAGCAGCACTATACAGGGGGCGACGGCCTACGAGCAGTACTTC
CASSTIQGATAYEQYF
>TRBJ1-2|NA|TRBV7-9|NA
TGTGCCAGCAGCTTTGAGGGGGGCCATGGCTACACCTTC
CASSFEGGHGYTF
>TRBJ2-7|few|TRBV6-1|TRBD1
TGTGCCAGCAGTGAGTACAGGGGACCCTACGAGCAGTACTTC
CASSEYRGPYEQYF
>TRBJ1-6|NA|TRBV5-4|NA
TGTGCCAGCAGCTTGGTCGCAGCTACTAATTCACCCCTCCACTTT
CASSLVAATNSPLHF
>TRBJ2-7|NA|TRBV4-3|NA
TGCGCCAGCAGCCAAGAGTTGGGCCAGGGCAGCGAGCAGTACTTC
CASSQELGQGSEQYF
>TRBJ2-1|NA|TRBV12-3/TRBV12-4|TRBD2
TGTGCCAGCACTAGCGGGATGACTTACAATGAGCAGTTCTTC
CASTSGMTYNEQFF
>TRBJ1-2|NA|TRBV27|NA
TGTGCCAGCAGTATGACAGGTCTTAACTATGGCTGCACCTTC
CASSMTGLNYGCTF
>TRBJ2-5|few|TRBV3-1|NA
TGTGCCACCGTCAGCGGGGAGACCCAGTACTTC
CATVSGETQYF
>TRBJ2-1|few|TRBV7-2|TRBD2
TGTGCCAGCAGTCCTTACGGGGGGAGCTCCTACAATGAGCAGTTCTTC
CASSPYGGSSYNEQFF
>TRBJ1-4|few|TRBV29-1|TRBD1
TGCAGCGTTGGACAGGGACCGAAGGATGAAAAACTGTTTTTT
CSVGQGPKDEKLFF
>TRBJ2-3|few|TRBV7-2|NA
TGTGCCAGCAGCTTATGGGCTGAGAGTACGCAGTATTTT
CASSLWAESTQYF
>TRBJ1-1|NA|TRBV20-1|TRBD1
TGCAGTGCTAGGTGGGACAGCTACATGAACACTGAAGCTTTCTTT
CSARWDSYMNTEAFF
>TRBJ2-7|few|TRBV9|NA
TGTGCCAGCAGCTACGGGACCAACGAGCAGTACTTC
CASSYGTNEQYF
>TRBJ1-5|few|TRBV12-3/TRBV12-4|NA
TGTGCCAGCAGGGGCCCGAGCAATCAGCCCCAGCATTTT
CASRGPSNQPQHF
>TRBJ1-5|NA|TRBV7-2|TRBD1
TGTGCCAGCAGCTCAGGGGGCGGCTTCCGGCCCCAGCATTTT
CASSSGGGFRPQHF
>TRBJ2-1|few|TRBV10-3|NA
TGTGCCATCAACAGTGACAGAGGTGGGTACAATGAGCAGTTCTTC
CAINSDRGGYNEQFF
>TRBJ2-7|NA|TRBV7-9|TRBD2
TGTGCCAGCTCGGGCCTAGCGGGCGCCTACGAGCAGTACTTC
CASSGLAGAYEQYF
>TRBJ2-4|few|TRBV20-1|NA
TGCAGTGCTCGTTCGGTACAGGACCTAGCCAAAAACATTCAGTACTTC
CSARSVQDLAKNIQYF
>TRBJ1-1|NA|TRBV4-3|NA
TGCGCCAGCAGCCAAGGGGTAAGGGTGGGCACTGAAGCTTTCTTT
CASSQGVRVGTEAFF
>TRBJ2-1|NA|TRBV7-9|TRBD2
TGTGCCAGCAGCTTAGCGGGGGGGTTCGATGAGCAGTTCTTC
CASSLAGGFDEQFF
>TRBJ1-2|few|TRBV27|NA
TGTGCCAGCAGTGCCCTCGGGGACTATGGCTACACCTTC
CASSALGDYGYTF
>TRBJ2-7|NA|TRBV6-6|TRBD2
TGTGCCAGCGCCTTAGATAGCGGGAGTCCTTACGAGCAGTACTTC
CASALDSGSPYEQYF
>TRBJ2-1|few|TRBV27|TRBD2
TGTGCCAGCAGTTTACGGACTAGCGGGGGCCGGAATGAGCAGTTCTTC
CASSLRTSGGRNEQFF
>TRBJ2-3|few|TRBV15|NA
TGTGCCACCAGCAGAACCCGCGCCGGTTCGGCAGATACGCAGTATTTT
CATSRTRAGSADTQYF
>TRBJ2-1|NA|TRBV6-5|TRBD2
TGTGCCAGCAGAAAGACTAGCGGGAGTATTAATGAGCAGTTCTTC
CASRKTSGSINEQFF
>TRBJ1-5|few|TRBV12-3/TRBV12-4|NA
TGTGCCAGCAGGCCCGCCGGGGGTCCCCAGCATTTT
CASRPAGGPQHF
>TRBJ2-1|few|TRBV14|NA
TGTGCCAGCAGCCTCCGCGTGGCTAGCGCAAGCTCCTACAATGAGCAGTTCTTC
CASSLRVASASSYNEQFF
>TRBJ2-7|few|TRBV14|TRBD2
TGTGCCAGCAGGAAGACGGGGGAGGGCGACGAGCAGTACTTC
CASRKTGEGDEQYF
>TRBJ2-7|NA|TRBV4-1|TRBD1
TGCGCCAGCAGCCAAGATGCAGGGGGCACCTACGAGCAGTACTTC
CASSQDAGGTYEQYF
>TRBJ1-2|NA|TRBV6-5|TRBD1
TGTGCCAGCAGCCGCGGACAGGGGAACTTCAACTATGGCTACACCTTC
CASSRGQGNFNYGYTF
>TRBJ2-5|NA|TRBV20-1|NA
TGCAGTGCGCCGGCTCAGGGTCGTGAGACCCAGTACTTC
CSAPAQGRETQYF
>TRBJ2-3|few|TRBV6-5|NA
TGTGCCAGCAGTAGGGCCCGGGGCGCGCCGTATTTT
CASSRARGAPYF